Below are 7 T cell receptor beta chains sequenced from a single sample in a study of T cells expressing NK-cell markers. With the 5' RACE reads reprocessed, TCRdb shows one record per CDR3 protein and no DNA. Its table lists about half a million distinct CDR3 sequences. Sequenced material: blood T cells: a sorted CD56 or NKG2C T cell subset, CD4+ or CD8+ T cells, or bulk PBMC T cells (not recorded which). Every receptor here comes from a woman aged 50 to 60 in good health.

The chain has TRBV5-1 and TRBJ1-2; TCRdb lists TRBD1, though no DNA is available to test this call. The CDR3 extends over 15 amino acids. Germline V gene sequence: CDR1 SGHRS, CDR2 YFSETQ. This chain's CDR3 is CASSLNPGAFSGYTF.

The gene calls are TRBV6-6 and TRBJ2-1; TCRdb calls TRBD2, which cannot be checked without DNA. This CDR3 has 16 amino acids. Per germline, CDR1 MNHNY and CDR2 SVGAGI (reference sequence). The chain's CDR3 is CASSPEAGGLYNEQFF.

The chain employs TRBV4-2 and TRBJ2-5; the TCRdb call, TRBD1, lacks DNA for checking. Germline-derived CDR1 and CDR2 are LGHNA and YNFKEQ. The CDR3 runs 17 residues. The chain's CDR3 is CASSFGADRGRQETQYF.

The chain carries TRBV5-6 and TRBJ2-5; the TRBD2 assignment by TCRdb is unverifiable without DNA. This CDR3 is 16 amino acids long. Germline values: CDR1 SGHDT, CDR2 YYEEEE. The CDR3 loop reads CASNPLGLAGEETQYF.

The chain uses TRBV19 and TRBJ2-7; TCRdb picks TRBD1, but there is no DNA to check that call. The germline V gene has CDR1 LNHDA and CDR2 SQIVND (reference sequence). The CDR3 is 12 amino acids. CDR3 residues: CASRRGLDEQYF. Together with reference TRBV19 and TRBJ2-7, the CDR3 gives the full variable domain: DGGITQSPKYLFRKEGQNVTLSCEQNLNHDAMYWYRQDPGQGLRLIYYSQIVNDFQKGDIAEGYSVSREKKESFPLTVTSAQKNPTAFYLCASRRGLDEQYFGPGTRLTVT.

This chain joins TRBV2 and TRBJ2-1. The CDR3 is made up of 15 amino acids. The germline CDR1 and CDR2 sequences are SNHLY and FYNNEI. CDR3 sequence reads: CASSEESTSYNEQFF.

The chain joins TRBV5-1 to TRBJ1-2. CDR1 SGHRS and CDR2 YFSETQ come from the germline V gene. The CDR3 is 12 residues long. This CDR3 is CASSSGRTINTF.